The T cell receptor (beta chain) under discussion was sequenced for a study of T-cell memory formation after mild COVID-19. Study as a whole: TCR clusters were largely donor specific. The study, taken as a whole, reports: Shrinking CD4+ clones were chiefly CM and EM; CD8+ ones were chiefly EMRA. Day 15 to 85 contractors were CD4/CD8 balanced; later expanders leaned CD4+. The finding that pre-infection memory included some responding clones suggested that cross-reactive memory joined.

V lost 0 bases and J 2 bases, leaving 12 bases between the germline ends. The CDR3 length is 16 residues. Each CDR3 protein is one row after TCRdb ran MiXCR on the 5' RACE reads. The sample records hundreds of thousands of distinct CDR3 sequences, about a fifth being singletons. A word on this clonotype: Its target is unknown.

This clonotype was obtained from an adult woman who had mild COVID-19 (a few samples of this study predate the infection). Cell type and time point are not known. The rearrangement joins TRBV12-3 or TRBV12-4 to TRBJ2-3; the D is unclear. The sequenced sample was PBMCs or a T cell subset sorted from them (not recorded which). CDR3 in DNA: TGTGCCAGCAGTTTAGCGGTGAACCCTTACACAGATACGCAGTATTTT. Translation gives CASSLAVNPYTDTQYF.